These 8 T cell receptor beta chains share one sample of origin, sequenced in a study of glioma-infiltrating T cells after dendritic cell vaccination. Sequencing was performed with immunoSEQ multiplex PCR; in TCRdb, only in-frame clones are kept and a portion is missing. Of over 90,000 clones listed, about four fifths are singletons. The sequencing here drew on blood, taken before dendritic cell vaccination. These receptors all stem from a human donor with glioblastoma.

The chain couples TRBV7-9 to TRBJ2-5; TRBD1 matches at 7 bases. The CDR3 has 13 amino acids. The junction had 4 bases not matched to a gene; V was cut back by 5 bases and J by 4 bases. The germline CDR1 and CDR2 sequences are SEHNR and FQNEAQ (reference sequence). This CDR3 is CASSPGQLETQYF. The CDR3 DNA reads TGTGCCAGCAGCCCGGGACAGTTAGAGACCCAGTACTTC.

CDR3 coding DNA: TGTGCCAGCTCACCACCGAGGACAGAAACGAACACCGGGGAGCTGTTTTTT. It translates to CASSPPRTETNTGELFF. The chain recombines TRBV18 with TRBJ2-2, with TRBD1 as a possible D gene (6 bases). The CDR3 runs 17 residues. CDR1 is KGHSH, CDR2 LQKENI, per germline. Trimming left V 0 bases short and J 0 bases short, with 11 bases between.

The V gene is TRBV5-3, the J gene TRBJ1-1; 8 bases line up with TRBD1. TRBV5-3 is sorted into the ORF group, with uncertain function. The trim removed 4 bases at V and 0 bases at J, leaving 11 bases unmatched. The CDR3 extends over 17 amino acids. CDR3: CARSEDRVRAMNTEAFF. In nucleotides, the CDR3 is TGTGCCAGAAGCGAGGACAGGGTTAGAGCGATGAACACTGAAGCTTTCTTT.

J is TRBJ1-5 and V is TRBV6-6; D might be TRBD1 (5 bases). There are 15 residues in the CDR3. Germline loops: CDR1 MNHNY, CDR2 SVGAGI (reference sequence). Trimming pared 6 bases from V and 8 bases from J, leaving 20 bases between. DNA for the CDR3: TGTGCCAGCAGGCTAGTAAGGACATCTCCTGAGCCCCAGCATTTT. Translation gives CASRLVRTSPEPQHF.

This clone was observed a single time. The chain couples TRBV6-5 to TRBJ1-2; 9 bases line up with TRBD1. Germline V gene lookup returns CDR1 MNHEY and CDR2 SVGAGI. J was trimmed by 5 bases and V by 2 bases; bases with no gene match: 3. The CDR3 covers 14 residues. The CDR3 is CASSYRDRAYGYTF. CDR3 bases: TGTGCCAGCAGTTACCGGGACAGGGCTTATGGCTACACCTTC.

The chain is built from TRBV4-1 and TRBJ1-3, with a possible D match to TRBD1 (6 bases). V was cut by 9 bases and J by 1 base, with 13 bases left in between. There are 14 residues in the CDR3. The V gene's germline CDR1 is MGHRA and CDR2 YSYEKL. The CDR3 loop reads CASKATGSGNTIYF. CDR3 coding DNA: TGCGCCAGTAAAGCTACAGGGTCTGGAAACACCATATATTTT.

This clone is a singleton in its sample. V gene TRBV5-1 combines with J gene TRBJ1-5, with 7 bases lining up with TRBD1. CDR3 size: 15 residues. With V trimmed by 4 bases and J by 3 bases, 7 bases remained unmatched. Per the germline V gene, CDR1 is SGHRS and CDR2 is YFSETQ. CDR3 in DNA: TGCGCCAGCAGCCCGGCAGGGGGTATCAATCAGCCCCAGCATTTT. This encodes CASSPAGGINQPQHF.

The chain joins TRBV5-1 to TRBJ1-3; a weak D match, TRBD1 (5 bases). The CDR3 has 16 amino acids. Germline V gene lookup returns CDR1 SGHRS and CDR2 YFSETQ. Trimming took 3 bases from V and 0 from J, leaving 13 bases between them. The CDR3 DNA follows: TGCGCCAGCAGCTGGGGCACGCCGAGCTCTGGAAACACCATATATTTT. It encodes CASSWGTPSSGNTIYF.